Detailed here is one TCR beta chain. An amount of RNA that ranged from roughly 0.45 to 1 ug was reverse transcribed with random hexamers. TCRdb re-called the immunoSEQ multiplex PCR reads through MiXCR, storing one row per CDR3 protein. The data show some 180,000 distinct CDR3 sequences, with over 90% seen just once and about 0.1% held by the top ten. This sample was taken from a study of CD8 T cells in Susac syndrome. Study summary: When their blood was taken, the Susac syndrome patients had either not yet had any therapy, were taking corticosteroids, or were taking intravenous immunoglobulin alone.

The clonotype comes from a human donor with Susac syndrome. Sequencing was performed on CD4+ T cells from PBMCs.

CDR3: CSAREGAGANVLTF. In DNA, the CDR3 is TGCAGTGCTCGCGAGGGCGCTGGGGCCAACGTCCTGACTTTC. The V and J genes are TRBV20-1 and TRBJ2-6, with D perhaps TRBD2 (5 bases). The CDR3 length is 14 residues. CDR1 and CDR2 (germline): DFQATT, SNEGSKA (reference sequence). V was pared by 5 bases and J by 2 bases, with 10 bases between.